These 22 T cell receptor beta chains were sequenced from one sample in a study of T cell responses to AZD1222 COVID-19 vaccine. Method: immunoSEQ multiplex PCR; TCRdb's copy keeps in-frame clones and lacks some. The sample yields 150,000 to 200,000 clones, 93% seen once. The material was peripheral blood, obtained 28 days after the second AZD1222 dose. The receptors here all came from an adult who received the AZD1222 COVID-19 vaccine.

This chain joins TRBV3-1 (or the pseudogene TRBV3-2) and TRBJ2-2; 12 nucleotides line up with TRBD2. CDR3 size: 16 residues. The junction had 5 bases not matched to a gene; V was cut back by 4 bases and J by 5 bases. Germline assignment: CDR1 LGHDT and CDR2 YNNKEL (reference sequence). The CDR3 DNA is TGTGCCAGCAGCCGCGGGACTAGCGGGTGGACCGGGGAGCTGTTTTTT. This gives the protein CASSRGTSGWTGELFF.

Of note for this clone: Other nucleotide sequences in the sample specify the same CDR3. The V gene is TRBV18, the J gene TRBJ1-1, with D unclear. The CDR3 loop spans 13 amino acids. The V end lost 2 bases, the J end lost 1 base, and 5 bases lay between the germline ends. Germline V gene lookup returns CDR1 KGHSH and CDR2 LQKENI. In DNA, the CDR3 is TGTGCCAGCTCACCAGGTTCGAACACTGAAGCTTTCTTT. Translating gives CASSPGSNTEAFF.

The chain is built from TRBV10-3 and TRBJ1-2; TRBD1 agrees at 7 bases. The CDR3 extends over 14 amino acids. The V and J ends lost 4 bases and 8 bases, in that order; junction bases with no gene match: 10. CDR1 is ENHRY, CDR2 SYGVKD, per germline. The CDR3 protein is CAISGYRDSGGYTF. Here the CDR3 DNA reads TGTGCCATCAGTGGGTACCGGGACAGCGGAGGCTACACCTTC.

This rearrangement joins TRBV5-6 to TRBJ1-1, with D unresolved. This CDR3 is 13 amino acids long. CDR1 is SGHDT and CDR2 is YYEEEE in the germline V gene. With 5 bases removed from V and 3 bases from J, the gap between germline ends came to 11 bases. CDR3 protein: CASRMLSYTEAFF. The CDR3 coding sequence is TGTGCCAGCAGAATGCTGTCGTACACTGAAGCTTTCTTT.

V is TRBV6-5 and J is TRBJ2-5; D is undetermined. Germline V lookup: CDR1 MNHEY, CDR2 SVGAGI. The CDR3 has 12 amino acids. The V gene lost 7 bases and the J gene lost 5 bases, with 11 bases spanning the gap. The CDR3 region has the DNA TGTGCCAGCATAAGAGGTCGGGAGACCCAGTACTTC. It encodes CASIRGRETQYF.

This chain joins TRBV4-3 and TRBJ1-4, with D unresolved. Germline V gene lookup returns CDR1 LGHNA and CDR2 YSLEER. The CDR3 is 17 amino acids. The V end was cut by 4 bases, the J end by 3 bases, with 18 bases between. The CDR3 DNA reads as TGCGCCAGCAGCCCGCGTTCAACGGGATTGGCTAATGAAAAACTGTTTTTT. This sequence encodes CASSPRSTGLANEKLFF.

The chain is built from TRBV7-6 and TRBJ2-1; 9 bases fit TRBD2. The V segment lost 1 base and the J segment 1 base; nucleotides outside the gene matches: 11. CDR3 length: 19 residues. Germline-derived CDR1 and CDR2 are SGHVS and FNYEAQ. For the CDR3, the DNA is TGTGCCAGCAGCTTAGTGACTGGCGGGGGGGTGTCGTCCTACAATGAGCAGTTCTTC. It encodes CASSLVTGGGVSSYNEQFF. Looking up the rest from reference TRBV7-6 and TRBJ2-1 gives the full variable domain: GAGVSQSPRYKVTKRGQDVALRCDPISGHVSLYWYRQALGQGPEFLTYFNYEAQQDKSGLPNDRFSAERPEGSISTLTIQRTEQRDSAMYRCASSLVTGGGVSSYNEQFFGPGTRLTVL.

This rearrangement joins TRBV10-3 to TRBJ2-7; 13 bases line up with TRBD2. The V gene end was trimmed by 4 bases and the J gene end by 2 bases; junction bases not matched to a gene: 5. The CDR3 length is 16 residues. Germline V gene data show CDR1 as ENHRY and CDR2 as SYGVKD. CDR3 loop: CAISGRLAGGPYEQYF. The CDR3 nucleotides read TGTGCCATCAGTGGACGACTAGCGGGGGGACCCTACGAGCAGTACTTC.

The chain employs TRBV27 and TRBJ1-2; D unresolved. Germline lookup yields CDR1 MNHEY and CDR2 SMNVEV (reference sequence). Trimming removed 7 bases at V and 0 bases at J, with 24 bases between. There are 18 residues in the CDR3. CDR3 amino acids: CASTLHGTEEKANYGYTF. CDR3 bases: TGTGCCAGCACCCTACACGGCACTGAGGAAAAAGCTAACTATGGCTACACCTTC.

This clone was seen more than once but under ten times. The rearrangement uses TRBV28 and TRBJ2-7; unclear D gene. Trimming removed 6 bases at V and 4 bases at J, with 7 bases between. The CDR3 sequence is 11 residues long. The germline V gene encodes CDR1 MDHEN and CDR2 SYDVKM. CDR3 DNA: TGTGCCAGCAGCCAAAATTACGAGCAGTACTTC. Amino acid sequence: CASSQNYEQYF.

V is TRBV19 and J is TRBJ1-6; tentatively, D is TRBD1 (5 bases). Germline CDR1 reads LNHDA; CDR2 reads SQIVND (reference sequence). V lost 10 bases and J lost 7, with 17 bases in between. This CDR3 is 14 amino acids long. CDR3 residues: CATGHNWGNSPLHF. CDR3 coding DNA: TGTGCCACCGGACACAATTGGGGGAATTCACCCCTCCACTTT.

This chain connects TRBV10-3 to TRBJ1-2; D not certain. The CDR3 extends over 14 amino acids. Trimming took off 0 bases at V and 8 bases at J, with 13 bases between the two ends. Germline CDR1 is ENHRY and CDR2 is SYGVKD. CDR3 amino acids: CAISESGRTDGYTF. The CDR3 nucleotides read TGTGCCATCAGTGAGTCGGGGAGAACTGACGGCTACACCTTC.

The V call is TRBV11-3, the J call TRBJ2-1; no reliable D call. The CDR3 is 15 amino acids. CDR1 SGHNT and CDR2 YENEEA come from the germline V gene. The V and J ends lost 2 bases and 2 bases respectively, with 10 bases between them. CDR3 loop: CASSLLEGPYNEQFF. The CDR3 DNA is TGTGCCAGCAGCTTATTAGAAGGTCCCTACAATGAGCAGTTCTTC. Combining the CDR3 with reference TRBV11-3 and TRBJ2-1 gives the whole variable domain EAGVVQSPRYKIIEKKQPVAFWCNPISGHNTLYWYLQNLGQGPELLIRYENEEAVDDSQLPKDRFSAERLKGVDSTLKIQPAELGDSAVYLCASSLLEGPYNEQFFGPGTRLTVL.

The V and J genes are TRBV19 and TRBJ2-2, with 9 bases lining up with TRBD1. Germline CDR1 is LNHDA and CDR2 is SQIVND (reference sequence). Unmatched junction bases numbered 9, after V lost 7 bases and J lost 6 bases. CDR3 size: 15 residues. The CDR3 bases are TGTGCCAGTATCTCAGGGGACAGGGTGTCCGGGGAGCTGTTTTTT. Its translation is CASISGDRVSGELFF.

This chain joins TRBV6-2 or TRBV6-3 and TRBJ2-1; D tentatively fits TRBD1 or TRBD2 (5 bases each). There are 14 residues in the CDR3. V lost 2 bases and J lost 5, with 10 bases in between. From germline, CDR1 is MNHEY and CDR2 SVGEGT. The CDR3 DNA is TGTGCCAGCAGTTACGGGGACGGGCACAATGAGCAGTTCTTC. Its translation is CASSYGDGHNEQFF.

For the CDR3, the DNA is TGTGCCAGCAGTCGACAGGGAAGGGGCCCTGAAGCTTTCTTT. Protein product: CASSRQGRGPEAFF. V and J are TRBV2 and TRBJ1-1; 7 positions agree with TRBD1. The V segment lost 5 bases and the J segment 6 bases; nucleotides outside the gene matches: 9. This CDR3 has 14 amino acids. The germline CDR1 and CDR2 sequences are SNHLY and FYNNEI.

The chain links TRBV19 to TRBJ1-2; TRBD1 aligns across 7 bases. Germline V gives CDR1 LNHDA, CDR2 SQIVND (reference sequence). The CDR3 contains 13 residues. J lost 6 bases, V lost 4 bases, and 5 bases had no gene match. The CDR3 loop reads CASSNRGLDGYTF. CDR3 DNA: TGTGCCAGTAGTAACAGGGGCTTGGATGGCTACACCTTC.

The chain employs TRBV10-3 and TRBJ1-1; D is unresolved. Germline CDR1 reads ENHRY; CDR2 reads SYGVKD. Trimming removed 4 bases from V and 3 bases from J, with 9 bases in between. This CDR3 comprises 13 residues. As DNA, the CDR3 is TGTGCCATCAGTGGTCGAGCTGACACTGAAGCTTTCTTT. Translating gives CAISGRADTEAFF.

CDR3 sequence: CASSAGDRMNTEAFF. The CDR3, as DNA: TGTGCCAGCAGCGCCGGGGACAGGATGAACACTGAAGCTTTCTTT. V gene TRBV9 combines with J gene TRBJ1-1, with 8 bases identical to TRBD1. V was pared by 3 bases and J by 0 bases, with 4 bases of the junction left unmatched. CDR1 and CDR2 (germline): SGDLS, YYNGEE. This CDR3 comprises 15 residues.

This rearrangement joins TRBV5-5 to TRBJ2-5; tentatively, D is TRBD2 (5 bases). The CDR3 runs 15 residues. The V gene's germline CDR1 is SGHKS and CDR2 YYEKEE (reference sequence). Trimming pared 0 bases from V and 5 bases from J, leaving 14 bases between. The CDR3 nucleotides are TGTGCCAGCAGCTTGGGCGCTAGCTTCGGGGAGACCCAGTACTTC. Translating gives CASSLGASFGETQYF.

The chain has TRBV19 and TRBJ1-2; D gene uncertain. The CDR3 covers 14 residues. CDR1 is LNHDA and CDR2 is SQIVND in the germline V gene (reference sequence). The V and J ends lost 6 bases and 0 bases respectively, with 11 bases between them. The chain's CDR3 is CASSKVYSNYGYTF. As DNA, the CDR3 is TGTGCCAGTAGCAAAGTATACTCTAACTATGGCTACACCTTC.

The sample holds one count of this clone. This chain joins TRBV5-1 and TRBJ1-3; TRBD1 matches at 12 bases. Germline CDR1 is SGHRS and CDR2 is YFSETQ. The CDR3 sequence is 16 residues long. The V gene end was trimmed by 4 bases and the J gene end by 4 bases; junction bases not matched to a gene: 6. The CDR3 DNA reads TGCGCCAGCAGCGAGGGACAGGGGGCGTTCGGAAACACCATATATTTT. It yields the protein CASSEGQGAFGNTIYF.